The TCR beta chain described here comes from a study of T cell clonotyping in hematopoietic cell transplantation. Whole-study results and caveats: Pathologically expanded recipient clonotypes increased progressively from day 30 to day 180 as diversity fell.

CDR1 is SGHNT, CDR2 YENEEA, per germline. This CDR3 spans 16 amino acids. The trim removed 5 bases at V and 3 bases at J, leaving 11 bases unmatched. Clones were sequenced by immunoSEQ multiplex PCR, and TCRdb holds only the in-frame ones, with some missing. The profile shows fewer than 50,000 clones, 85% to 90% of them singletons. The time point denotes: recipient sample about 28 days before transplant, after cytoreduction. Remarks on this clone: Its cognate antigen is unknown.

This chain joins TRBV11-3 and TRBJ1-1; the match to TRBD1 covers 8 bases. The input for sequencing was peripheral blood mononuclear cells, taken before stem cell transplant. The clonotype comes from a man in his 60s with biphenotypic leukemia. Some clones in this sample may be carry-over from other donors' samples. CDR3 sequence: CASSPLGQVRYTEAFF. The CDR3 nucleotides are TGTGCCAGCAGCCCCTTGGGACAGGTCCGGTACACTGAAGCTTTCTTT.